By frequency in the sample, the clone carrying this T cell receptor (beta chain) is medium-sized. Constant-region reverse primers amplified full-length variable regions, followed by semi-nested Nested Universal Primer A PCR. Each CDR3 protein gets one entry after TCRdb re-called the 5' RACE reads with MiXCR. The sample has over 5,000 distinct CDR3 sequences, less than 40% seen once. The sample comprised naive CD4+ T cells sorted from a lymph node. The subset here: naive CD4+ T cells, CD4+CD45RA+CD25-. The receptor was isolated from a female donor with breast cancer.

CDR3 loop: CASTHDRGSGNTIYF. The CDR3 DNA reads TGTGCCAGCACCCATGACAGGGGATCTGGAAACACCATATATTTT. The chain couples TRBV7-2 to TRBJ1-3; the match to TRBD1 covers 8 bases. The CDR3 is 15 amino acids. Germline CDR1 reads SGHTA; CDR2 reads FQGNSA. V was pared by 7 bases and J by 1 base, with 6 bases of the junction left unmatched. The full variable domain, in which reference TRBV7-2 and TRBJ1-3 provide the parts outside the CDR3, is GAGVSQSPSNKVTEKGKDVELRCDPISGHTALYWYRQSLGQGLEFLIYFQGNSAPDKSGLPSDRFSAERTGGSVSTLTIQRTQQEDSAVYLCASTHDRGSGNTIYFGEGSWLTVV.